The clone carrying this T cell receptor beta chain was found many times. Antigen unknown. This specimen comes from a study of CD8+CD57+ T cells in acquired aplastic anemia. About the study: Mean DNA quantity obtained from sorted CD4+ and CD8+ cells was 3 to 3.5 ug. Study results and caveats: The study found no significant CD8+ Simpson's diversity difference between patients and controls.

Profiling that covered TCR beta VDJ and CDR3 relied on genomic DNA as its template. TCRdb called the reads again in MiXCR, with one record for every CDR3 protein. Of 150,000 to 200,000 distinct CDR3 sequences in the sample, roughly 48% were seen once. It was patients with CD8+CD57+ cell expansion by flow cytometry who were chosen for sequencing. In all patients, the disease was severe acquired aplastic anemia. Blood was sampled before the patients had received any therapy. In germline, CDR1 is DFQATT, CDR2 SNEGSKA (reference sequence). With 6 bases clipped from V and 4 bases from J, the junction kept 8 bases outside the gene matches. The CDR3 totals 13 residues.

This TCR was recovered from a human donor with aplastic anemia. This chain uses TRBV20-1 with TRBJ1-2; 7 nucleotides align to TRBD1. Material: sorted CD4+, CD8+, or CD8+CD57+ T cells (not recorded which) from PBMCs. The CDR3 loop is CSAPDREIYGYTF. The CDR3 coding sequence is TGCAGTGCCCCCGACAGGGAGATCTATGGCTACACCTTC.